The clone carrying this T cell receptor beta chain was seen only a few times. Its antigen is undetermined. This sample stems from a study of cytomegalovirus exposure and HLA in healthy donors. Study context: In a later analysis, it was reported that the approximately 120 validation repertoires had been produced on the same platform as the 670 or so repertoires belonging to the first cohort.

Separate from the roughly 730-subject first cohort, the roughly 120-subject validation cohort was the one that the donors belonged to. Method: immunoSEQ multiplex PCR; TCRdb's copy keeps in-frame clones and lacks some. There are about 200,000 clones in the sample; around nine tenths occur only once, and approximately 2% lies in the top ten. Regarding the study as a whole: Subsequent analysis revealed that first-cohort TCR clusters tended to co-occur in the 110 or so validation repertoires.

Per the germline V gene, CDR1 is MGHRA and CDR2 is YSYEKL. The CDR3 sequence is 13 residues long. Trimming at V came to 4 bases and at J to 5 bases, leaving 3 bases not matched to a gene. The chain is built from TRBV4-1 and TRBJ2-7; 9 bases align to TRBD2. This TCR was sampled from a woman aged 18-35 years in good health and CMV-seropositive. The specimen was PBMCs. In DNA, the CDR3 is TGCGCCAGCAGCCCTGGGACTAGCAACGAGCAGTACTTC. Amino acids: CASSPGTSNEQYF.